Listed below are T cell receptor beta chains from one sample, sequenced in a study of cytomegalovirus exposure and HLA in healthy donors. Sequenced by immunoSEQ multiplex PCR; TCRdb stores in-frame clones only, minus some. The profile shows roughly 300,000 clones, roughly 90% of them singletons. The sample comprised PBMCs. Source of these receptors: a woman aged 18-29 years in good health and CMV-seronegative. Both conserved end residues are part of each CDR3. Each record gives: J gene, clone size, V gene, D gene, CDR3 protein, CDR3 DNA. The D gene is left open where the match is weak. Some rows mark clone size as missing; the rest say once, few, many or name a class of expanded clone.

>TRBJ1-6|few|TRBV11-2|NA
CASSLSNRESSPLHF
TGTGCCAGCAGCTTGTCCAACAGGGAAAGTTCACCCCTCCACTTT
>TRBJ1-6|few|TRBV28|TRBD1
CASSLDGQGRSPLHF
TGTGCCAGCAGCCTTGATGGACAGGGTCGTTCACCCCTCCACTTT
>TRBJ2-5|once|TRBV15|NA
CATSGGSETQYF
TGTGCCACCAGCGGGGGCTCGGAGACCCAGTACTTC
>TRBJ2-5|NA|TRBV12-5|TRBD1
CASGLGLQGAGETQYF
TGTGCTAGTGGTTTGGGCCTACAGGGGGCGGGAGAGACCCAGTACTTC
>TRBJ2-5|once|TRBV9|NA
CASSVAGQQGQETQYF
TGTGCCAGCAGCGTAGCTGGTCAACAGGGACAAGAGACCCAGTACTTC
>TRBJ2-7|NA|TRBV4-1|TRBD1
CASSHYKDIGTEASYEQYF
TGCGCCAGCAGCCATTATAAAGACATTGGGACAGAAGCCTCCTACGAGCAGTACTTC
>TRBJ2-1|few|TRBV6-1|TRBD1
CASSEGQHNEQFF
TGTGCCAGCAGTGAGGGACAGCACAATGAGCAGTTCTTC
>TRBJ1-1|few|TRBV4-2|NA
CASSSQHTGKTEAFF
TGTGCCAGCAGCTCGCAACACACAGGGAAAACTGAAGCTTTCTTT
>TRBJ2-1|NA|TRBV4-1|NA
CASSQDLAGYYNEQFF
TGCGCCAGCAGCCAAGATCTAGCCGGCTACTACAATGAGCAGTTCTTC
>TRBJ1-1|NA|TRBV28|NA
CASSLFKNTEAFF
TGTGCCAGCAGTTTATTCAAGAACACTGAAGCTTTCTTT
>TRBJ1-2|NA|TRBV5-1|NA
CASSLARGDLGYTF
TGCGCCAGCAGCTTGGCCCGGGGGGATCTTGGCTACACCTTC
>TRBJ1-3|NA|TRBV13|NA
CASSLGALQRSGNTIYF
TGTGCCAGCAGCTTAGGCGCACTTCAGCGCTCTGGAAACACCATATATTTT
>TRBJ2-3|NA|TRBV18|TRBD2
CASSPASGSTDTQYF
TGTGCCAGCTCACCAGCTAGCGGAAGCACAGATACGCAGTATTTT
>TRBJ2-3|NA|TRBV14|NA
CASSQGWSKDTQYF
TGTGCCAGCAGCCAAGGATGGTCTAAAGATACGCAGTATTTT
>TRBJ2-7|NA|TRBV14|NA
CASSGTTTYEQYF
TGTGCCAGCAGCGGAACGACTACCTACGAGCAGTACTTC
>TRBJ2-7|NA|TRBV29-1|TRBD1
CSVSPGQAATYEQYF
TGCAGCGTATCCCCCGGACAGGCCGCAACCTACGAGCAGTACTTC
>TRBJ2-7|once|TRBV19|NA
CASSARVYYEQYF
TGTGCCAGTAGCGCCCGGGTCTACTACGAGCAGTACTTC
>TRBJ2-5|NA|TRBV12-5|NA
CASGTGYQETQYF
TGTGCTAGTGGTACAGGGTACCAAGAGACCCAGTACTTC
>TRBJ1-2|NA|TRBV9|TRBD1
CASSGAGTGEEGYGYTF
TGTGCCAGCAGCGGGGCCGGGACAGGGGAAGAGGGGTACGGCTACACCTTC
>TRBJ1-2|NA|TRBV27|NA
CASRAGFGYTF
TGTGCCAGCAGGGCGGGGTTTGGCTACACCTTC
>TRBJ2-7|NA|TRBV28|TRBD1
CASSGQGYYEQYF
TGTGCCAGCAGTGGACAGGGGTATTACGAGCAGTACTTC
>TRBJ1-2|NA|TRBV5-1|TRBD1
CASSYRSGGRTNYGYTF
TGCGCCAGCAGCTACAGATCAGGGGGACGGACTAACTATGGCTACACCTTC
>TRBJ2-7|once|TRBV9|NA
CASSAVGEEQYF
TGTGCCAGCAGCGCCGTTGGGGAGGAGCAGTACTTC
>TRBJ1-2|NA|TRBV11-2|NA
CASSSLQMMVGYTF
TGTGCCAGCAGCTCCCTACAGATGATGGTGGGCTACACCTTC
>TRBJ2-7|NA|TRBV19|TRBD1
CASSAAQGIRYEQYF
TGTGCCAGTAGTGCCGCACAGGGGATCAGGTACGAGCAGTACTTC
>TRBJ2-2|many|TRBV6-4|NA
CASSNGTSNTGELFF
TGTGCCAGCAGCAACGGGACTTCGAACACCGGGGAGCTGTTTTTT
>TRBJ2-2|NA|TRBV4-2|TRBD1
CASSQEVGTAANTGELFF
TGTGCCAGCAGCCAAGAAGTTGGGACAGCCGCGAACACCGGGGAGCTGTTTTTT
>TRBJ1-4|NA|TRBV30|TRBD1
CAWSGWGQGQEKLFF
TGTGCCTGGAGTGGGTGGGGACAGGGTCAGGAAAAACTGTTTTTT
>TRBJ2-7|NA|TRBV5-1|NA
CASSLDRRELYF
TGCGCCAGCAGCTTGGACCGCCGGGAGCTGTACTTC
>TRBJ2-1|NA|TRBV27|TRBD1
CASSPGTGQYNEQFF
TGTGCCAGCAGCCCCGGGACAGGCCAATACAATGAGCAGTTCTTC
>TRBJ2-3|NA|TRBV15|NA
CATSTRDTQYF
TGTGCCACCAGCACGAGAGATACGCAGTATTTT
>TRBJ2-7|NA|TRBV28|TRBD2
CASSWGLAYEQYF
TGTGCCAGCAGTTGGGGACTAGCCTACGAGCAGTACTTC
>TRBJ2-3|NA|TRBV6-5|TRBD2
CASTMGRARTDTQYF
TGTGCCAGCACCATGGGGAGGGCCCGCACAGATACGCAGTATTTT
>TRBJ2-4|NA|TRBV4-1|NA
CASSQDGYRENIQYF
TGCGCCAGCAGCCAAGATGGGTACAGGGAAAACATTCAGTACTTC
>TRBJ2-7|NA|TRBV6-5|NA
CASSYRDSFYEQYF
TGTGCCAGCAGTTACCGGGACTCCTTCTACGAGCAGTACTTC
>TRBJ1-1|once|TRBV7-9|TRBD1
CASSQYSGTGGYDPAEAFF
TGTGCCAGCAGCCAATATTCCGGGACAGGGGGCTATGATCCGGCTGAAGCTTTCTTT
>TRBJ2-4|few|TRBV30|NA
CAWNGRGAYIQYF
TGTGCCTGGAATGGCAGGGGGGCTTACATTCAGTACTTC
>TRBJ2-7|NA|TRBV7-6|NA
CASSPLGQESEQYF
TGTGCCAGCAGCCCTCTCGGTCAGGAAAGCGAGCAGTACTTC
>TRBJ2-1|NA|TRBV11-1|TRBD2
CASSLEGLASHEQFF
TGTGCCAGCAGCTTAGAGGGACTAGCGTCTCATGAGCAGTTCTTC
>TRBJ1-2|NA|TRBV4-3|NA
CASSQERDYGYTF
TGCGCCAGCAGCCAAGAGCGGGACTATGGCTACACCTTC
>TRBJ2-7|once|TRBV7-2|TRBD2
CASSLEAGGTYEQYF
TGTGCCAGCAGCTTAGAGGCGGGAGGGACCTACGAGCAGTACTTC